What follows are 17 T cell receptor beta chains derived from one specimen sequenced in a study of cytomegalovirus exposure and HLA in healthy donors. PCR involved 60 Vbeta and 13 Jbeta primers. The protocol was immunoSEQ multiplex PCR, while the TCRdb copy is restricted to in-frame clones and leaves out a portion. The sample records 85,000 to 130,000 clones, approximately 85% being singletons. Sequencing used PBMCs. These receptors were obtained from a man between 45 and 60 years old in good health and CMV-seronegative.

The chain combines TRBV27 with TRBJ2-7; 9 bases line up with TRBD2. The CDR3 has 16 residues. V gave up 6 bases and J gave up 0 bases; unmatched junction bases: 9. Germline CDR1 MNHEY, CDR2 SMNVEV (reference sequence). CDR3 coding DNA: TGTGCCAGCAGGGATCTAGCGGGGTTTAGCTCCTACGAGCAGTACTTC. Translating gives CASRDLAGFSSYEQYF.

The chain uses TRBV7-2 and TRBJ2-7; 9 bases align to TRBD1. V dropped 5 bases and J dropped 7; count of bases not matched to a gene: 12. This CDR3 is built from 15 residues. Germline V gene data show CDR1 as SGHTA and CDR2 as FQGNSA. Here the CDR3 DNA reads TGTGCCAGCAGCCTCCAGATACAGGGGGCGCGTGAGCAGTACTTC. Protein product: CASSLQIQGAREQYF.

This clone was counted a single time. One end of the junction varies from germline; a read error may be responsible. V usage is TRBV7-9 and J usage is TRBJ1-1; TRBD1 aligns across 11 bases. Germline values: CDR1 SEHNR, CDR2 FQNEAQ (reference sequence). The CDR3 length is 15 residues. CDR3 residues: CSSSPGTGGFTEAFF. CDR3 bases: TGTTCCAGCAGCCCCGGGACAGGGGGTTTCACTGAAGCTTTCTTT.

This chain uses TRBV2 with TRBJ2-1, with D maybe TRBD1 (5 bases). Trimming took 7 bases from V and 12 from J, leaving 16 bases between them. The CDR3 runs to 12 residues. The germline V gene encodes CDR1 SNHLY and CDR2 FYNNEI. The CDR3 region is CASTKQDRGQFF. CDR3 nucleotide sequence: TGTGCCAGCACCAAACAGGACCGTGGGCAGTTCTTC.

This clone was picked up a small number of times. The chain has TRBV5-1 and TRBJ2-7; TRBD2 agrees at 13 bases. This CDR3 has 15 amino acids. Unmatched junction bases numbered 1, after V lost 2 bases and J lost 2 bases. Germline V gene lookup returns CDR1 SGHRS and CDR2 YFSETQ. The CDR3 here is CASSLLAGGAYEQYV. DNA of the CDR3: TGCGCCAGCAGCTTACTAGCGGGGGGGGCCTACGAGCAGTACGTC.

The table lists this clone with a count of one. V usage is TRBV30 and J usage is TRBJ1-5; D might be TRBD1 (6 bases). Per the germline V gene, CDR1 is GTSNPN and CDR2 is SVGIG (reference sequence). The V gene lost 4 bases and the J gene lost 5 bases, with 18 bases spanning the gap. The CDR3 totals 15 residues. The CDR3 is CAWNAGGTLHQPQHF. Here the CDR3 DNA reads TGTGCCTGGAATGCCGGGGGGACACTTCATCAGCCCCAGCATTTT.

The chain couples TRBV6-1 to TRBJ2-2; TRBD1 agrees at 11 bases. This CDR3 comprises 15 residues. CDR1 is MNHNS, CDR2 SASEGT, per germline. V dropped 5 bases and J dropped 6; count of bases not matched to a gene: 5. This CDR3 reads CASSPPGQGAGELFF. CDR3 nucleotides: TGTGCCAGCAGTCCCCCGGGACAGGGGGCCGGGGAGCTGTTTTTT.

The chain has TRBV2 and TRBJ1-2; TRBD1 agrees at 8 bases. The CDR3 has 13 amino acids. J lost 3 bases, V lost 6 bases, and 3 bases had no gene match. In germline, CDR1 is SNHLY, CDR2 FYNNEI. CDR3 nucleotide sequence: TGTGCCAGCAGGACAGGGGCCGACTATGGCTACACCTTC. Protein: CASRTGADYGYTF.

This clone is a singleton in its sample. V is TRBV19 and J is TRBJ2-3; 7 bases are a match to TRBD1. V shed 4 bases, J shed 3 bases, and the junction held 7 bases outside the gene matches. CDR1 LNHDA and CDR2 SQIVND come from the germline V gene (reference sequence). There are 15 residues in the CDR3. In DNA form, the CDR3 reads TGTGCCAGTAGTACCCGACAGGGAACGACAGATACGCAGTATTTT. It is translated as CASSTRQGTTDTQYF.

The genes are TRBV28 and TRBJ1-1; 7 bases fit TRBD1. J was trimmed by 4 bases and V by 5 bases; bases with no gene match: 4. This CDR3 spans 13 amino acids. The V gene's germline CDR1 is MDHEN and CDR2 SYDVKM. CDR3 in amino acids: CASSARGSTEAFF. CDR3 bases: TGTGCCAGCAGTGCCAGGGGGAGCACTGAAGCTTTCTTT.

DNA of the CDR3: TGTGCCAGTAGTATAGTTATCGGACGGGGGAGCTCCTACAATGAGCAGTTCTTC. It translates to CASSIVIGRGSSYNEQFF. This sequence joins TRBV19 and TRBJ2-1; D perhaps matches TRBD2 (6 bases). The CDR3 runs 18 residues. Germline V lookup: CDR1 LNHDA, CDR2 SQIVND (reference sequence). Trimming shortened V by 1 base and J by 0 bases, and 16 bases separated the two germline ends.

The chain uses TRBV5-4 and TRBJ1-2, with TRBD1 identical over 7 bases. The CDR3 covers 13 residues. CDR1 and CDR2 from the germline V gene are SGHNT and YYREEE (reference sequence). Trimming took 9 bases from V and 3 from J; bases not matched to a gene: 8. In nucleotides, the CDR3 is TGTGCCACCCGACAGGGATGGGACTATGGCTACACCTTC. This codes for CATRQGWDYGYTF.

The chain employs TRBV5-4 and TRBJ2-6; TRBD2 aligns across 7 bases. Germline V gene sequence: CDR1 SGHNT, CDR2 YYREEE (reference sequence). The CDR3 is 15 amino acids. After removal of 4 bases from V and 6 bases from J, the junction contained 7 bases not matched to a gene. CDR3 region: CASSKLRGEANVLTF. The DNA of the CDR3 is TGTGCCAGCAGCAAACTCCGGGGGGAGGCCAACGTCCTGACTTTC. The complete variable domain, with remaining parts taken from reference TRBV5-4 and TRBJ2-6, reads ETGVTQSPTHLIKTRGQQVTLRCSSQSGHNTVSWYQQALGQGPQFIFQYYREEENGRGNFPPRFSGLQFPNYSSELNVNALELDDSALYLCASSKLRGEANVLTFGAGSRLTVL.

The V gene is TRBV7-8, the J gene TRBJ2-7, with 9 positions matching TRBD1. V lost 5 bases and J lost 4; bases outside the gene matches: 6. The germline V gene encodes CDR1 SGHVS and CDR2 FQNEAQ. The CDR3 has 14 residues. The CDR3 here is CASSQTGGLYEQYV. The DNA for the CDR3 is TGTGCCAGCAGCCAGACAGGGGGGCTGTACGAGCAGTACGTC.

V gene TRBV10-3 combines with J gene TRBJ2-5, with TRBD1 identical over 8 bases. Near its end, the DNA agrees better with TRBJ2-7, so the J call may be wrong. This CDR3 is built from 13 residues. Germline loops: CDR1 ENHRY, CDR2 SYGVKD. The CDR3 region has the DNA TGTGCCATGCGGGACAGGCTAACCTACGAGCAGTACTTC. The encoded protein is CAMRDRLTYEQYF.

The CDR3 bases are TGTGCCAGTAGTAAGGCAGGGGGCGGCCTGAACACTGAAGCTTTCTTT. This sequence encodes CASSKAGGGLNTEAFF. The chain uses TRBV19 and TRBJ1-1; 8 nucleotides align to TRBD1. Germline loops: CDR1 LNHDA, CDR2 SQIVND (reference sequence). After removal of 4 bases from V and 0 bases from J, the junction contained 7 bases not matched to a gene. The CDR3 length is 16 residues.

This clone showed up just once. As the CDR3 is not closed by the conserved phenylalanine or tryptophan, this likely results from a read error. This chain links TRBV7-8 with TRBJ1-1; 8 nucleotides agree with TRBD1. The CDR3 totals 13 residues. The V and J ends lost 5 bases and 3 bases, in that order; junction bases with no gene match: 2. Germline CDR1 SGHVS, CDR2 FQNEAQ. The CDR3 DNA reads TGTGCCAGCAGCCCAGGGGGCTACACTGAAGCTTTCCTT. Its protein is CASSPGGYTEAFL.